These 27 T cell receptor beta chains originate from one sample sequenced in a study of shared clonotypes between healthy human individuals. TCRdb's copy holds only in-frame clones and misses some; the assay was immunoSEQ multiplex PCR. The sample includes roughly 2.1 million clones, roughly 91% of them seen just once. The naive CD8 subset, CD45RO-negative cells positively selected for CCR7, excluded terminally differentiated effector memory CD45RA+ cells. Sequencing was performed on naive CD8+ T cells from PBMCs. These receptors originate from a young man in good health. Some clones in this sample may be carry-over from other donors' samples.

On this clone: Other DNA sequences in this sample translate to the same CDR3. The rearrangement joins TRBV5-6 to TRBJ2-1; the D is unclear. V was clipped by 0 bases and J by 10 bases, with 8 bases between them. The CDR3 contains 12 residues. The germline V gene encodes CDR1 SGHDT and CDR2 YYEEEE. CDR3 region: CASSLASDEQFF. CDR3 DNA: TGTGCCAGCAGCTTGGCCAGTGACGAGCAGTTCTTC.

With respect to this clone: Other DNA variants within this sample encode the same CDR3. The chain is built from TRBV27 and TRBJ2-3, with D unresolved. With 2 bases removed from V and 4 bases from J, the gap between germline ends came to 4 bases. CDR3 size: 12 residues. Germline V CDR1 and CDR2: MNHEY, SMNVEV (reference sequence). CDR3 sequence: CASSLGPDTQYF. DNA of the CDR3: TGTGCCAGCAGTTTAGGCCCAGATACGCAGTATTTT.

Worth noting for this clone: The same CDR3 arises from other DNA sequences in this sample as well. The V and J genes are TRBV27 and TRBJ1-1; weak D call: TRBD1 (6 bases). CDR1 and CDR2 (germline): MNHEY, SMNVEV (reference sequence). Between the trimmed V and J ends, which lost 4 bases and 1 base, there was a span of 10 bases. The CDR3 sequence is 14 residues long. For the CDR3, the DNA is TGTGCCAGCAGTTCCTACAGGGAGAACACTGAAGCTTTCTTT. Translating gives CASSSYRENTEAFF.

The genes are TRBV27 and TRBJ2-1; 12 bases are a match to TRBD2. CDR3 length equals 15 residues. Unmatched junction bases numbered 4, after V lost 4 bases and J lost 6 bases. Germline V gene data show CDR1 as MNHEY and CDR2 as SMNVEV (reference sequence). The CDR3 DNA sequence: TGTGCCAGCAGTTCCGGACTAGCGGGACCCAATGAGCAGTTCTTC. Its protein is CASSSGLAGPNEQFF.

V gene TRBV7-9 combines with J gene TRBJ2-1; a weak D match, TRBD1 (6 bases). The CDR3 sequence is 13 residues long. Trimming took 4 bases from V and 10 from J, leaving 14 bases between them. The germline CDR1 and CDR2 sequences are SEHNR and FQNEAQ (reference sequence). The CDR3 spells CASSSSPDREQFF. CDR3 in DNA: TGTGCCAGCAGCTCCTCCCCCGACAGGGAGCAGTTCTTC.

This clone was picked up one time. The chain uses TRBV19 and TRBJ2-7; D assignment may be TRBD1 or TRBD2 (6 bases each). The V gene lost 3 bases and the J gene lost 5 bases, with 17 bases spanning the gap. This CDR3 has 15 residues. Germline V gene data show CDR1 as LNHDA and CDR2 as SQIVND (reference sequence). The CDR3 spells CASSIMGGATNEQYF. CDR3 bases: TGTGCCAGTAGTATTATGGGGGGCGCAACTAACGAGCAGTACTTC.

V is TRBV28 and J is TRBJ2-5; D may be TRBD2 (6 bases). V was shortened by 6 bases and J by 5 bases, with 16 bases between the two germline ends. This CDR3 is 14 amino acids long. Germline V gene data show CDR1 as MDHEN and CDR2 as SYDVKM. CDR3 sequence reads: CASRLIYGRETQYF. The DNA of the CDR3 is TGTGCCAGCAGGCTCATATATGGGAGGGAGACCCAGTACTTC.

This chain connects TRBV7-9 to TRBJ2-5; TRBD2 is a possible D gene (5 bases). The CDR3 is 15 amino acids. CDR1 and CDR2 from the germline V gene are SEHNR and FQNEAQ (reference sequence). With 5 bases removed from V and 5 bases from J, the gap between germline ends came to 18 bases. The CDR3 nucleotides read TGTGCCAGCAGCGAGCCGGGAACCGTAAAGGAGACCCAGTACTTC. Amino acid sequence: CASSEPGTVKETQYF.

The chain employs TRBV27 and TRBJ1-3; maybe TRBD1 (6 bases). CDR1 and CDR2 from the germline V gene are MNHEY and SMNVEV (reference sequence). Trimming removed 5 bases at V and 4 bases at J, with 12 bases between. The CDR3 sequence is 14 residues long. CDR3: CASSPTGTGNTIYF. CDR3 sequence (DNA): TGTGCCAGCAGTCCCACAGGGACCGGAAACACCATATATTTT.

V is TRBV6-6 and J is TRBJ1-4; tentative D call: TRBD1 (5 bases). In germline, CDR1 is MNHNY, CDR2 SVGAGI (reference sequence). Trimming cost V 3 bases and J 3 bases, with 8 bases left between them. The CDR3 spans 14 residues. CDR3 protein: CASSYLTANEKLFF. CDR3 bases: TGTGCCAGCAGTTATCTGACAGCTAATGAAAAACTGTTTTTT.

J is TRBJ1-2 and V is TRBV7-9; 7 nucleotides agree with TRBD1. The CDR3 is made up of 13 amino acids. In germline, CDR1 is SEHNR, CDR2 FQNEAQ (reference sequence). The junction had 10 bases not matched to a gene; V was cut back by 5 bases and J by 10 bases. The CDR3 DNA is TGTGCCAGCAGCCTAGGGCTCCAGGGGGACTACACCTTC. This sequence encodes CASSLGLQGDYTF.

This chain uses TRBV15 with TRBJ2-1; the match to TRBD2 covers 10 bases. CDR1 is LNHNV, CDR2 YYDKDF, per germline (reference sequence). CDR3 length: 16 residues. V shed 1 base and J 6 bases; nucleotides not matched to a gene: 6. CDR3 in amino acids: CATSRALAGAVNEQFF. The CDR3 nucleotides are TGTGCCACCAGCAGAGCCCTAGCGGGAGCGGTCAATGAGCAGTTCTTC.

This CDR3 is CASTLEPAFYNEQFF. In nucleotides, the CDR3 is TGTGCCAGCACCCTAGAGCCCGCCTTTTACAATGAGCAGTTCTTC. The chain links TRBV28 to TRBJ2-1, with D unclear. This CDR3 region has 15 residues. Trimming pared 7 bases from V and 4 bases from J, leaving 17 bases between. The germline V gene has CDR1 MDHEN and CDR2 SYDVKM.

The V gene is TRBV9, the J gene TRBJ1-1, with 7 bases aligning to TRBD1. The CDR3 totals 14 residues. V shed 4 bases and J 5 bases; nucleotides not matched to a gene: 8. CDR1 is SGDLS and CDR2 is YYNGEE in the germline V gene. CDR3 sequence (DNA): TGTGCCAGCAGCCCAGGGGGAGACGAGACTGAAGCTTTCTTT. Residues: CASSPGGDETEAFF.

The V gene is TRBV27, the J gene TRBJ2-2; no reliable D call. The CDR3 length is 14 residues. The V gene's germline CDR1 is MNHEY and CDR2 SMNVEV (reference sequence). The V end lost 1 base, the J end lost 5 bases, and 8 bases lay between the germline ends. CDR3: CASSLFARTGELFF. As DNA, the CDR3 is TGTGCCAGCAGTTTATTTGCAAGGACCGGGGAGCTGTTTTTT.

This sequence joins TRBV27 and TRBJ1-1, with D unresolved. Trimming left V 6 bases short and J 1 base short, with 15 bases between. Germline lookup yields CDR1 MNHEY and CDR2 SMNVEV (reference sequence). This CDR3 is built from 15 residues. The CDR3 reads CASRGTRFGNTEAFF. Written as DNA, the CDR3 is TGTGCCAGCAGGGGTACGCGTTTTGGGAACACTGAAGCTTTCTTT.

This chain uses TRBV11-2 with TRBJ1-4; D remains ambiguous. This CDR3 has 16 amino acids. V lost 5 bases, J lost 6 bases, and 19 bases lay in between. Per germline, CDR1 SGHAT and CDR2 FQNNGV. In DNA form, the CDR3 reads TGTGCCAGCAGCCCGACGATCCAGTTCAATCATGAAAAACTGTTTTTT. The encoded protein is CASSPTIQFNHEKLFF. Full variable domain (missing parts from reference TRBV11-2 and TRBJ1-4): EAGVAQSPRYKIIEKRQSVAFWCNPISGHATLYWYQQILGQGPKLLIQFQNNGVVDDSQLPKDRFSAERLKGVDSTLKIQPAKLEDSAVYLCASSPTIQFNHEKLFFGSGTQLSVL.

The chain uses TRBV28 and TRBJ2-2; D is uncertain. The CDR3 extends over 13 amino acids. Trimming removed 4 bases at V and 7 bases at J, with 10 bases between. Germline CDR1 MDHEN, CDR2 SYDVKM. CDR3 protein: CASSSNWGGELFF. CDR3 nucleotides: TGTGCCAGCAGTTCTAACTGGGGCGGGGAGCTGTTTTTT. The entire variable domain, with the rest obtained from reference TRBV28 and TRBJ2-2, is as follows: DVKVTQSSRYLVKRTGEKVFLECVQDMDHENMFWYRQDPGLGLRLIYFSYDVKMKEKGDIPEGYSVSREKKERFSLILESASTNQTSMYLCASSSNWGGELFFGEGSRLTVL.

The rearrangement uses TRBV4-3 and TRBJ1-1; 12 bases align to TRBD1. V gave up 1 base and J gave up 2 bases; unmatched junction bases: 8. The germline V gene encodes CDR1 LGHNA and CDR2 YSLEER. The CDR3 runs to 18 residues. CDR3 DNA sequence: TGCGCCAGCAGCCAAGGTCCCCGGGACAGGGGGCCAAACACTGAAGCTTTCTTT. This codes for CASSQGPRDRGPNTEAFF.

The V and J genes are TRBV7-8 and TRBJ2-2; TRBD2 is a possible D gene (6 bases). The germline gives CDR1 SGHVS, CDR2 FQNEAQ. This CDR3 is 16 amino acids long. Trimming pared 2 bases from V and 0 bases from J, leaving 10 bases between. The DNA for the CDR3 is TGTGCCAGCAGCTTACGGCGGGGTTCGAACACCGGGGAGCTGTTTTTT. This codes for CASSLRRGSNTGELFF.

The CDR3 sequence: CASWDDTPSNQPQHF. CDR3 DNA sequence: TGTGCCAGCTGGGATGACACCCCTAGCAATCAGCCCCAGCATTTT. The rearrangement links TRBV9 to TRBJ1-5; D is ambiguous. CDR1 SGDLS and CDR2 YYNGEE come from the germline V gene. The V end was cut by 7 bases, the J end by 0 bases, with 14 bases between. There are 15 residues in the CDR3. Full variable domain (missing parts from reference TRBV9 and TRBJ1-5): DSGVTQTPKHLITATGQRVTLRCSPRSGDLSVYWYQQSLDQGLQFLIQYYNGEERAKGNILERFSAQQFPDLHSELNLSSLELGDSALYFCASWDDTPSNQPQHFGDGTRLSIL.

A single count supports this clone. One end of the junction fails to match germline, which may point to a read error. The V call is TRBV9, the J call TRBJ1-1, with a tentative D call TRBD1 (5 bases). Germline assignment: CDR1 SGDLS and CDR2 YYNGEE. The CDR3 totals 15 residues. The DNA of the CDR3 is TGTGCCAGCAGCGTAGTCCGCCAAATCCGGGAGGGGCTGGGCTTT. This gives the protein CASSVVRQIREGLGF.

The table lists this clone with a few counts. This sequence joins TRBV13 and TRBJ1-1, with unresolved D. The CDR3 extends over 13 amino acids. Germline lookup yields CDR1 PRHDT and CDR2 FYEKMQ (reference sequence). V dropped 4 bases and J dropped 7 bases, with 13 bases sitting between them. The CDR3 here is CASSSPGRDEAFF. The CDR3 DNA is TGTGCCAGCAGCTCCCCCGGGAGAGATGAAGCTTTCTTT.

This rearrangement joins TRBV27 to TRBJ2-5; possible D gene TRBD1, 6 bases. Trimming left V 5 bases short and J 5 bases short, with 15 bases between. This CDR3 is built from 14 residues. Germline CDR1 and CDR2: MNHEY and SMNVEV (reference sequence). The CDR3 loop is CASSPWGRGETQYF. The CDR3 DNA reads TGTGCCAGCAGTCCCTGGGGCAGGGGTGAGACCCAGTACTTC.

The genes are TRBV25-1 and TRBJ2-3; 9 bases agree with TRBD2. Germline assignment: CDR1 MGHDK and CDR2 SYGVNS. With V trimmed by 4 bases and J by 2 bases, 13 bases remained unmatched. The CDR3 runs to 18 residues. CDR3: CASSAITRREGVTDTQYF. CDR3 in DNA: TGTGCCAGCAGTGCCATTACTAGGCGGGAGGGGGTCACAGATACGCAGTATTTT.

This chain joins TRBV6-5 and TRBJ1-1; D might be TRBD1 (5 bases). CDR3 length: 15 residues. Germline CDR1 reads MNHEY; CDR2 reads SVGAGI. With 0 bases removed from V and 3 bases from J, the gap between germline ends came to 11 bases. CDR3 sequence (DNA): TGTGCCAGCAGTTACTCGAAAGGGGTCGACACTGAAGCTTTCTTT. As protein: CASSYSKGVDTEAFF.

This chain uses TRBV7-9 with TRBJ2-2, with D perhaps matching TRBD1 (6 bases). V lost 5 bases and J 6 bases, leaving 19 bases between the germline ends. Germline V gene sequence: CDR1 SEHNR, CDR2 FQNEAQ (reference sequence). CDR3 size: 16 residues. This CDR3 reads CASSVPRGESSGELFF. The CDR3 DNA reads as TGTGCCAGCAGCGTACCCAGGGGTGAATCGTCCGGGGAGCTGTTTTTT. Drawing the rest from reference TRBV7-9 and TRBJ2-2, the complete variable domain is DTGVSQNPRHKITKRGQNVTFRCDPISEHNRLYWYRQTLGQGPEFLTYFQNEAQLEKSRLLSDRFSAERPKGSFSTLEIQRTEQGDSAMYLCASSVPRGESSGELFFGEGSRLTVL.